The 5 T cell receptor beta chains given below trace back to one sample, sequenced in a study of T cells in localized non-small cell lung cancer. The table came from immunoSEQ multiplex PCR; TCRdb's copy has only in-frame clones and leaves some out. The sample includes about 43,000 clones, 90% to 95% of them seen just once. This specimen consisted of PBMCs, obtained before any cancer treatment. The receptors were gathered from a woman aged 35 to 69 with stage II lung adenocarcinoma.

The rearrangement links TRBV7-9 to TRBJ2-2; 7 nucleotides line up with TRBD2. Germline V gene data show CDR1 as SEHNR and CDR2 as FQNEAQ (reference sequence). The trim removed 6 bases at V and 0 bases at J, leaving 7 bases unmatched. The CDR3 is made up of 16 amino acids. The DNA for the CDR3 is TGTGCCAGCAGGCTAGCCGGGACTACGAACACCGGGGAGCTGTTTTTT. Translation: CASRLAGTTNTGELFF.

V and J are TRBV28 and TRBJ2-1, with TRBD1 matching over 9 bases. There are 19 residues in the CDR3. Germline V lookup: CDR1 MDHEN, CDR2 SYDVKM. Unmatched junction bases numbered 13, after V lost 2 bases and J lost 2 bases. The CDR3 here is CASSLRAGRGDRAYNEQFF. DNA for the CDR3: TGTGCCAGCAGTTTACGCGCGGGACGAGGGGACAGGGCCTACAATGAGCAGTTCTTC. The full variable domain, its missing parts supplied by reference TRBV28 and TRBJ2-1, is DVKVTQSSRYLVKRTGEKVFLECVQDMDHENMFWYRQDPGLGLRLIYFSYDVKMKEKGDIPEGYSVSREKKERFSLILESASTNQTSMYLCASSLRAGRGDRAYNEQFFGPGTRLTVL.

The chain has TRBV7-9 and TRBJ2-3; D may be TRBD1 or TRBD2 (5 bases each). Trimming shortened V by 2 bases and J by 5 bases, and 11 bases separated the two germline ends. CDR1 is SEHNR, CDR2 FQNEAQ, per germline (reference sequence). This CDR3 has 14 amino acids. The DNA of the CDR3 is TGTGCCAGCAGCTTATGGGGGTCGGGAGATACGCAGTATTTT. Its protein is CASSLWGSGDTQYF.

This chain links TRBV6-5 with TRBJ1-1; 7 nucleotides agree with TRBD1. The CDR3 sequence is 15 residues long. CDR1 and CDR2 (germline): MNHEY, SVGAGI. V shed 3 bases and J 2 bases; nucleotides not matched to a gene: 6. CDR3 sequence reads: CASSYSHRGNTEAFF. CDR3 DNA: TGTGCCAGCAGTTATTCCCACAGGGGCAACACTGAAGCTTTCTTT.

The gene calls are TRBV6-5 and TRBJ2-7; D ambiguous. Germline CDR1 reads MNHEY; CDR2 reads SVGAGI. Trimming cost V 2 bases and J 2 bases, with 7 bases left between them. The CDR3 totals 13 residues. The CDR3 protein is CASSYGYTYEQYF. Here the CDR3 DNA reads TGTGCCAGCAGTTACGGCTATACCTACGAGCAGTACTTC.